A single sample gave rise to the 8 T cell receptor beta chains below, sequenced in a study of cytomegalovirus exposure and HLA in healthy donors. Primers included in the PCR were 60 Vbeta and 13 Jbeta primers. The data were produced by immunoSEQ multiplex PCR, yet TCRdb's version contains in-frame clones alone and is incomplete. The table shows approximately 110,000 clones, with around three quarters occurring only once. The sequencing input was PBMCs. The source of these receptors is a man aged 35-49 years in good health and CMV-seronegative.

The chain has TRBV4-2 and TRBJ1-2; D perhaps matches TRBD1 (6 bases). CDR3 length equals 16 residues. V lost 4 bases, J lost 8 bases, and 23 bases lay in between. Germline V gene sequence: CDR1 LGHNA, CDR2 YNFKEQ. The CDR3 region is CASSPSGTPMEGGYTF. The CDR3 region has the DNA TGTGCCAGCAGCCCTAGCGGGACACCCATGGAGGGAGGCTACACCTTC.

The rearrangement links TRBV5-1 to TRBJ1-3; the D gene is possibly TRBD1 (6 bases). The CDR3 has 14 residues. V lost 0 bases and J lost 4, with 8 bases in between. Germline CDR1 SGHRS, CDR2 YFSETQ. The CDR3 nucleotides read TGCGCCAGCAGCTTGGCAGGGGTAGGAAACACCATATATTTT. Encoded protein: CASSLAGVGNTIYF.

As regards this clone: At one boundary the junction diverges from the germline segment, which might be a read error. This same CDR3 is encoded by further DNA sequences in the sample. This chain joins TRBV27 and TRBJ1-6; tentatively, D is TRBD1 (6 bases). CDR1 and CDR2 (germline): MNHEY, SMNVEV (reference sequence). This CDR3 spans 15 amino acids. The CDR3 nucleotides are TGTGCCAGCACCCAAGGGGGTTCCTATAATTCCCCCCTCCACTTT. This encodes CASTQGGSYNSPLHF.

This chain uses TRBV28 with TRBJ1-2; no clear D gene. The CDR3 is made up of 14 amino acids. V shed 7 bases and J shed 8 bases, with 20 bases lying between them. Germline loops: CDR1 MDHEN, CDR2 SYDVKM. The CDR3 DNA reads as TGTGCCAGCATTTCTGTAGGTTACGCGGGGGGCTACACCTTC. It specifies CASISVGYAGGYTF.

J is TRBJ2-2 and V is TRBV7-2; D gene uncertain. CDR3 length equals 14 residues. The germline CDR1 and CDR2 sequences are SGHTA and FQGNSA. Trimming took off 5 bases at V and 5 bases at J, with 12 bases between the two ends. The DNA of the CDR3 is TGTGCCAGCAGCCTTTGGGCTGTAACCGGGGAGCTGTTTTTT. Its protein is CASSLWAVTGELFF.

This chain uses TRBV27 with TRBJ1-1, with D possibly TRBD1 on 6 matching bases. The CDR3 is 15 residues long. V was pared by 4 bases and J by 7 bases, with 19 bases between. The germline gives CDR1 MNHEY, CDR2 SMNVEV (reference sequence). The CDR3 nucleotides are TGTGCCAGCAGTTCACACTACAGGGACCTCTATGAAGCTTTCTTT. Translation: CASSSHYRDLYEAFF.

J is TRBJ2-2 and V is TRBV11-3, with 7 positions matching TRBD1. Germline loops: CDR1 SGHNT, CDR2 YENEEA. V trimming: 4 bases; J trimming: 0 bases; junction bases outside the gene matches: 5. This CDR3 region has 16 residues. CDR3 DNA: TGTGCCAGCAGCTCGGCTCAGGGGGCGAACACCGGGGAGCTGTTTTTT. Protein: CASSSAQGANTGELFF.

This sequence joins TRBV5-5 and TRBJ1-4; no reliable D call. Germline values: CDR1 SGHKS, CDR2 YYEKEE (reference sequence). The CDR3 length is 15 residues. Trimming stripped 6 bases from V and 3 bases from J, with 15 bases between. In DNA, the CDR3 is TGTGCCAGCAACCCAGTCCCAGTTCCTAATGAAAAACTGTTTTTT. Its translation is CASNPVPVPNEKLFF.